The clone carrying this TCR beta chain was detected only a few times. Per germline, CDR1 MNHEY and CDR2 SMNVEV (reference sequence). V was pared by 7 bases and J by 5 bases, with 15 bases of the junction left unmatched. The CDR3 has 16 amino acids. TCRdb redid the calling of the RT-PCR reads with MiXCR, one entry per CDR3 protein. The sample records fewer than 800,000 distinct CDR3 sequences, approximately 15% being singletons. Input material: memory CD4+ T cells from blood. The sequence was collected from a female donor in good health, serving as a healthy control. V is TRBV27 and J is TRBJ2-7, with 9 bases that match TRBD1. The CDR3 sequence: CASTYFSTGGGNEQYF. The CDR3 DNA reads TGTGCCAGCACCTATTTCTCGACAGGGGGAGGGAACGAGCAGTACTTC.